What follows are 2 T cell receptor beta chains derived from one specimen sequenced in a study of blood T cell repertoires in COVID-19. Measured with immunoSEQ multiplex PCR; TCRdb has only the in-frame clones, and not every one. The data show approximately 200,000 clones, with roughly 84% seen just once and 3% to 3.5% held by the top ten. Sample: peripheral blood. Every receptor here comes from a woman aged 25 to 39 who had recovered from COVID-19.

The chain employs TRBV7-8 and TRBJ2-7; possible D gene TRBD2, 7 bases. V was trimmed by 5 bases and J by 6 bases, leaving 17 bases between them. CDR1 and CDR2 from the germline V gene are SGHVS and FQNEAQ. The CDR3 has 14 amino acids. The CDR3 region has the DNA TGTGCCAGCAGCCGTGGGGGCGGGAGTGGCGAGCAGTACTTC. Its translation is CASSRGGGSGEQYF.

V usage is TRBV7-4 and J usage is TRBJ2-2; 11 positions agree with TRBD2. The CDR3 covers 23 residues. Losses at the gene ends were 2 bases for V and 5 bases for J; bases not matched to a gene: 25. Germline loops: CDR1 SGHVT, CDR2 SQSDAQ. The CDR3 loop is CASSLYREELTSGRPLRTGELFF. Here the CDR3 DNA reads TGTGCCAGCAGCTTATACAGGGAGGAGTTAACTAGCGGGAGACCCTTACGGACCGGGGAGCTGTTTTTT.